Included here is one T cell receptor (beta chain) sequence, with context. What antigen it recognizes has not been identified. No much larger clonotype is one base removed from it; base qualities were not supplied. These data are taken from a study of T cell responses to AZD1222 COVID-19 vaccine (dated by TCRdb to the early 2020s). Notes on the research overall: AZD1222 recipients with second doses at about 4 weeks or about 12 weeks were pooled, because spike-specific TCR depth and breadth did not differ between schedules. TCR sequencing was performed for roughly 250 trial participants, of whom approximately 200 were given two doses of AZD1222 and 26 were given two doses of MenACWY control vaccine. Trial participants were enrolled by age into 18-55, 56-69 and 70-plus year subgroups, with roughly 150, 30 and 60 TCR-sequenced participants respectively. Study-wide conclusions, independent of this receptor: Only 5 to 7 AZD1222 recipients were SARS-CoV-2 seropositive at baseline, limiting conclusions about previously exposed vaccinees. The 56-69-year group was small, and its depth increase did not reach significance, likely because of low power. Participants were mostly white British and included more females than males, and it was suggested by the authors that clonal diversity may have been underestimated. The whole spike protein was spanned by vaccine-associated CD4 TCRs, and dominant responses were seen in regions 160-218 and 743-854. No day 14 peak-response samples were available, so repertoires were characterized only after the peak T cell response. Reportedly, almost half of the unique spike-specific TCRs recognized epitopes lying outside the regions that are mutated in the B.1.351 and B.1.1.7 variants. Spike-specific TCR breadth and depth rose significantly after two AZD1222 doses compared with day 0 and with MenACWY recipients.

The CDR3 regions of human TCRbeta chains were analyzed by immunosequencing. As for the original processing: TCRs in the repertoires were compared against a reference library of SARS-CoV-2-specific TCRs that had been generated with the MIRA antigen-specificity platform. Breadth was defined as the fraction of unique TCRs that were SARS-CoV-2-associated. Depth was defined as the fraction of total T cells that were SARS-CoV-2-associated. Using the MIRA data, each spike-specific TCR was assigned both to the spike region to which the TCR was reactive and to a CD4 or CD8 class. Log10-transformed breadth and depth values were compared by one-way ANOVA with Sidak's multiple comparisons tests. The clones in this table, taken by TCRdb from immuneACCESS, are in-frame only. Not every clone is retained; where verified, under half of the shortfall comes from an unresolved V gene, and the cause of the rest is unknown. Clone size and V and J calls were adopted from that table, with D and trimming inferred from the DNA. The sample table lists some 150,000 clones, approximately 83% of them with a count of one. Around 8% of the sample rests with the top ten.

The time point label, as the study defines it: baseline before first vaccination. Vaccinee samples came from UK trials COV001 and COV002, including a single-blind randomized controlled phase 2/3 trial of AZD1222 (ChAdOx1 nCoV-19) in healthy adults. For TCRbeta chain sequencing, PBMC samples were collected from trial participants at day 0 and at day 28 after the second dose. The origin of this receptor is an adult in good health. The sequencing used peripheral blood, collected on day 0 of AZD1222 vaccination.

CDR3 sequence: CASSQGNPGKYTEAFF. The DNA sequence is TGTGCCAGCAGCCAAGGAAACCCAGGGAAGTACACTGAAGCTTTCTTT. This sequence uses TRBV14 and TRBJ1-1; TRBD1 is a weak D gene call, 5 bases matching. Measured from the cysteine to the phenylalanine, the CDR3 is 16 residues long. Only the CDR3 portion is preserved as DNA: 48 bases, with reading frame beginning at the first base. V lost 1 base and J lost 3 bases; the stretch between them is 15 bases long. CDR1 and CDR2 are drawn from the germline V gene: SGHDN, FVKESK.